This T cell receptor (beta chain) is from a study of T cells in Graves' hyperthyroidism and ophthalmopathy. Study overall: Peripheral blood was taken when the disease was first diagnosed, before any treatment began. Notes on the study in general: Most clonotypes expanded in the thyroid (above 0.001) were also present in blood. A model using 13 V-J features told ophthalmopathy apart from stable hyperthyroidism.

Amplified regions were TCR beta CDR3 sequences from RNA transcripts. First-round RT-PCR targeting the TCR CDR3 was performed with the HTBI primer set. Each CDR3 protein gets one entry after TCRdb re-called the multiplex PCR reads with MiXCR. The sample includes roughly 240,000 distinct CDR3 sequences, about 15% seen only once; the top ten take under 35%. Regarding this clonotype: Its antigen is not identified.

The sequence came from a woman aged 18 to 35 with Graves' ophthalmopathy. The sample consisted of blood.

CDR3 in amino acids: CASSPDRGDQPQHF. The CDR3 DNA reads as TGTGCCAGCAGCCCAGACAGGGGGGATCAGCCCCAGCATTTT. This chain links TRBV7-2 with TRBJ1-5; 9 bases match TRBD1. The V gene end was trimmed by 5 bases and the J gene end by 5 bases; junction bases not matched to a gene: 4. CDR1 and CDR2 from the germline V gene are SGHTA and FQGNSA. The CDR3 totals 14 residues.